This entry describes one T cell receptor beta chain. Trimming removed 5 bases at V and 2 bases at J, with 13 bases between. Germline V gives CDR1 MNHEY, CDR2 SVGAGI. The CDR3 contains 14 residues. In the original processing: Amplified reference gene primers provided the basis for estimating nucleated cell counts. Using immunoSEQ multiplex PCR, the repertoire was profiled, and TCRdb retains in-frame clones only, with some absent. V and J calls and clone size are as listed in that table; D and trimming were resolved from the DNA. The sample shows 150,000 to 200,000 clones, about 80% of them seen only once. This record belongs to a study of blood T cell repertoires in COVID-19. Study summary: COVID-19 samples from acute and convalescent phases originated in the United States, Italy and Spain. PBMCs, B-cell-depleted T cells, or T cells provided the cDNA or gDNA that made up the material.

J is TRBJ2-7 and V is TRBV6-5, with D uncertain. The sample consisted of peripheral blood. The clonotype was recovered from a woman aged 80 or over with acute or convalescent COVID-19. The CDR3: CASSLYSRTYEQYF. CDR3 coding DNA: TGTGCCAGCAGTCTCTACAGCAGGACCTACGAGCAGTACTTC.